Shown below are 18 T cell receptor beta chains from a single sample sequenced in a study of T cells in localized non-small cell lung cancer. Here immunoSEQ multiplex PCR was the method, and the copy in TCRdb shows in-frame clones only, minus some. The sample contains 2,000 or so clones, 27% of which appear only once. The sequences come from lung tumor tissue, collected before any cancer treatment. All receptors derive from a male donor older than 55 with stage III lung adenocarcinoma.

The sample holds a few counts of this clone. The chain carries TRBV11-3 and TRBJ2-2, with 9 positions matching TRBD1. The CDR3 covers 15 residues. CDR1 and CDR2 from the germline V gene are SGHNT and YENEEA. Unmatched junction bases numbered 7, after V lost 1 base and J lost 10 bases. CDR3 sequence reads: CASSLGDRDREELFF. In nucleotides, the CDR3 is TGTGCCAGCAGCTTAGGGGACAGGGACCGCGAGGAGCTGTTTTTT.

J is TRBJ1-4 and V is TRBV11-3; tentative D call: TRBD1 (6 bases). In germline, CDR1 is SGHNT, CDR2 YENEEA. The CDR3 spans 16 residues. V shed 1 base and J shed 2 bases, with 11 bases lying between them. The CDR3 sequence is CASSLGGRGTNEKLFF. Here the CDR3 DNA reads TGTGCCAGCAGCTTAGGGGGCAGGGGCACTAATGAAAAACTGTTTTTT. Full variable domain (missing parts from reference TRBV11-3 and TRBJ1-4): EAGVVQSPRYKIIEKKQPVAFWCNPISGHNTLYWYLQNLGQGPELLIRYENEEAVDDSQLPKDRFSAERLKGVDSTLKIQPAELGDSAVYLCASSLGGRGTNEKLFFGSGTQLSVL.

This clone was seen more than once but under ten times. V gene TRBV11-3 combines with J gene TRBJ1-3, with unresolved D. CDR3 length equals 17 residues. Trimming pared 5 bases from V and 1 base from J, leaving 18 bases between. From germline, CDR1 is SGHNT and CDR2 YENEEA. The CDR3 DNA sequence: TGTGCCAGCAGCCGGAACCATCAACGGCCGTCTGGAAACACCATATATTTT. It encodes CASSRNHQRPSGNTIYF. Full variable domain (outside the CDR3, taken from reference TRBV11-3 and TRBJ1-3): EAGVVQSPRYKIIEKKQPVAFWCNPISGHNTLYWYLQNLGQGPELLIRYENEEAVDDSQLPKDRFSAERLKGVDSTLKIQPAELGDSAVYLCASSRNHQRPSGNTIYFGEGSWLTVV.

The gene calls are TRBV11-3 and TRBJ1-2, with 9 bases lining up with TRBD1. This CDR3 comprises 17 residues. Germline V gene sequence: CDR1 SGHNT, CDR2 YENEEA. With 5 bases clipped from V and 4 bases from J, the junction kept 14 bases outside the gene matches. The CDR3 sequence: CASSPGPQGAPSYGYTF. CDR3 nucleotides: TGTGCCAGCAGCCCAGGCCCACAGGGGGCGCCTAGCTATGGCTACACCTTC.

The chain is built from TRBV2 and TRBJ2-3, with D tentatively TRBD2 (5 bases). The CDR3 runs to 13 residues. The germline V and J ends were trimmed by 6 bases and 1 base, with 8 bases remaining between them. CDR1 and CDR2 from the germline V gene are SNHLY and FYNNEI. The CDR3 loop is CASRAEGTDTQYF. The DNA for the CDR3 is TGTGCCAGCAGGGCGGAGGGCACAGATACGCAGTATTTT.

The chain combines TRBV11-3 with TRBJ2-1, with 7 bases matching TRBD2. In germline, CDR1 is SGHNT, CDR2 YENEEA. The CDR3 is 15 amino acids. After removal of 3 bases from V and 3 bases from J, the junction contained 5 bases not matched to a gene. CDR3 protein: CASSLWAGVYNEQFF. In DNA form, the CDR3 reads TGTGCCAGCAGCTTGTGGGCGGGAGTCTACAATGAGCAGTTCTTC.

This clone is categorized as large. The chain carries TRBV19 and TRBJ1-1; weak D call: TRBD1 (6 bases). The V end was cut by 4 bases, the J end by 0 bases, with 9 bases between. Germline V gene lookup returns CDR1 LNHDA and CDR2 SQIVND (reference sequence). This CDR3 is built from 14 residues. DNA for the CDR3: TGTGCCAGTAGTAGTGGACAGTTGAACACTGAAGCTTTCTTT. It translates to CASSSGQLNTEAFF. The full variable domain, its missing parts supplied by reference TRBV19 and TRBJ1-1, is DGGITQSPKYLFRKEGQNVTLSCEQNLNHDAMYWYRQDPGQGLRLIYYSQIVNDFQKGDIAEGYSVSREKKESFPLTVTSAQKNPTAFYLCASSSGQLNTEAFFGQGTRLTVV.

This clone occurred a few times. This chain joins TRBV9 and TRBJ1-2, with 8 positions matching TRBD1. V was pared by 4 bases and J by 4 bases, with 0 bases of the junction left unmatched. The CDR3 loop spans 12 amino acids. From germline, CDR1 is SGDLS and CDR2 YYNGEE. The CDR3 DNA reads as TGTGCCAGCAGCACAGGGGGCTATGGCTACACCTTC. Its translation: CASSTGGYGYTF.

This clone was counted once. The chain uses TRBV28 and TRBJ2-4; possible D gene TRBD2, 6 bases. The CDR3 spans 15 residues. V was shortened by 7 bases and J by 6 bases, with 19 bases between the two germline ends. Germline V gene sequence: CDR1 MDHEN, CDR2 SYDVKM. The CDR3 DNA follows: TGTGCCAGCACTCCGGGACCCCAAGCGGGAAACATTCAGTACTTC. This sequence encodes CASTPGPQAGNIQYF.

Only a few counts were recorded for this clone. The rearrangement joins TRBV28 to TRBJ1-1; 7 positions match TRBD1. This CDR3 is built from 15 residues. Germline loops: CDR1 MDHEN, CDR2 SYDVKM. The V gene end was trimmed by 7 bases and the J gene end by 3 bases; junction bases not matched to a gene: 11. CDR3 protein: CASKGRGLGDTEAFF. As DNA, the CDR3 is TGTGCCAGCAAAGGAAGGGGGCTCGGCGACACTGAAGCTTTCTTT.

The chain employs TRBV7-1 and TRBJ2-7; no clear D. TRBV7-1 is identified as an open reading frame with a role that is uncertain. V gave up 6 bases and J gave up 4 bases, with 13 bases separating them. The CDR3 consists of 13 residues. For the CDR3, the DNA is TGTGCCAGCAGTCTCGGTCCCTCTTACGAGCAGTACTTC. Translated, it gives CASSLGPSYEQYF.

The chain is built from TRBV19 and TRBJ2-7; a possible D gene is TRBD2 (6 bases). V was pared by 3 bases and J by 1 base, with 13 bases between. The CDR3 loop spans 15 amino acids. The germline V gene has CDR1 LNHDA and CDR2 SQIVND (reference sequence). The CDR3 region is CASSIGTAGSYEQYF. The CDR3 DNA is TGTGCCAGTAGTATCGGGACTGCTGGATCCTACGAGCAGTACTTC.

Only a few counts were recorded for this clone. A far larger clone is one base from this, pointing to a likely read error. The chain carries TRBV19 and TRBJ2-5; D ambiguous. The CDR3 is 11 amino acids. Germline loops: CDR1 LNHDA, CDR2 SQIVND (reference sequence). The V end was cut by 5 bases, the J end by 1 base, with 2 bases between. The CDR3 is CASSVQETQYF. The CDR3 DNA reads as TGTGCCAGTAGTGTCCAAGAGACCCAGTACTTC.

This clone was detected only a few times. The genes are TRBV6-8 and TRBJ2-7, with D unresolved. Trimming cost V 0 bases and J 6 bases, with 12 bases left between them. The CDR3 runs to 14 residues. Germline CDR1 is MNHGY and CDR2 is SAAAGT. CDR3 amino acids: CASSYSSTPVEQYF. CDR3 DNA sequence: TGTGCCAGCAGTTACTCTTCGACACCCGTCGAGCAGTACTTC.

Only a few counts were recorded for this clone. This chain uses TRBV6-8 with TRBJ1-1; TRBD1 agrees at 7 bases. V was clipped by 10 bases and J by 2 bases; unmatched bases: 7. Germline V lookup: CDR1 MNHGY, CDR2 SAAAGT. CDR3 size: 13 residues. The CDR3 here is CAIRGDRNTEAFF. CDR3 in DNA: TGTGCCATCAGGGGGGACAGAAACACTGAAGCTTTCTTT.

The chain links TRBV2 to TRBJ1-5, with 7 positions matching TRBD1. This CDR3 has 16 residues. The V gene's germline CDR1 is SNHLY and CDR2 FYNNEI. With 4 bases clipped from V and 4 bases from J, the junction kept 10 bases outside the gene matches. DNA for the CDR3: TGTGCCAGCAGTGTATCCCGGGACAGCCCAAATCAGCCCCAGCATTTT. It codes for CASSVSRDSPNQPQHF.

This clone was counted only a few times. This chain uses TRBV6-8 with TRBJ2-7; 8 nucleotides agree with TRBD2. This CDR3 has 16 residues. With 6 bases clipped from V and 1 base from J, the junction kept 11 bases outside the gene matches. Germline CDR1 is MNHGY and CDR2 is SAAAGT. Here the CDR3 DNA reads TGTGCCAGCAGGGCCGCCAGCGGGAGTGGGTCCTACGAGCAGTACTTC. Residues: CASRAASGSGSYEQYF.

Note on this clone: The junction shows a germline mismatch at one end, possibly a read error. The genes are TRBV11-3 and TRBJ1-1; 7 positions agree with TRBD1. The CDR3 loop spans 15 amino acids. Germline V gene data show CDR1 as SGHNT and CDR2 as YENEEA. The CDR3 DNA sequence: TGTGCCAGCAGCATAGACAGGGTAGGGGACACTGAAGCTTTCTTT. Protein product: CASSIDRVGDTEAFF.